This T cell receptor (beta chain) was captured by sequencing in a study of T cell changes during pregnancy in multiple sclerosis. Sequencing used immunoSEQ multiplex PCR; TCRdb keeps in-frame clones, though not all of them. The top ten clones hold around 0.41% of a sample with tens of thousands of clones, 75% to 95% of them seen once. Germline CDR1 SGHRS, CDR2 YFSETQ. V lost 4 bases to trimming and J lost 6 bases, with 13 bases between them. This CDR3 region has 14 residues. The chain recombines TRBV5-1 with TRBJ2-2, with D unclear. The sequencing here drew on CD4+ T cells from peripheral blood mononuclear cells, taken in the third trimester of pregnancy. This sequence was found in a female donor with multiple sclerosis, enrolled in a pregnancy study. CDR3 protein: CASSRNGSPGELFF. The CDR3 nucleotides read TGCGCCAGCAGCCGAAACGGGTCTCCCGGGGAGCTGTTTTTT.